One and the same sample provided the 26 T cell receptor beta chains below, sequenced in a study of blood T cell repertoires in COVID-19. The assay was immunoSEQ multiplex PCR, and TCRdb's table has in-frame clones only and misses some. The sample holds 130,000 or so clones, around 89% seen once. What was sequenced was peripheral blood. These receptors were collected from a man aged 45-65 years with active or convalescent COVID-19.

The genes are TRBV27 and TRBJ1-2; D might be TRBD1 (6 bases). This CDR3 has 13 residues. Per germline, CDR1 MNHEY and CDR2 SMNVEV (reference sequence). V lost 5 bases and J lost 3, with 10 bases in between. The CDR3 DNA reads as TGTGCCAGCAGTCTACAGGGTTACTATGGCTACACCTTC. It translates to CASSLQGYYGYTF.

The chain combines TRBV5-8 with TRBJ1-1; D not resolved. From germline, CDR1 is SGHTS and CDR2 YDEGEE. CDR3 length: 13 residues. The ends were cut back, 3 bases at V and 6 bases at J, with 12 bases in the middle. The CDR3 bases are TGTGCCAGCAGCTCGCCCGGGCGGGCTGAAGCTTTCTTT. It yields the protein CASSSPGRAEAFF.

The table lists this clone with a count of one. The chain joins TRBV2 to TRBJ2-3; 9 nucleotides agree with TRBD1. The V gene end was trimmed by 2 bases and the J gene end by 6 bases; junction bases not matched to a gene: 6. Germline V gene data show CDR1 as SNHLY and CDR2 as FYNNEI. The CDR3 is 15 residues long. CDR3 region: CASSEWGQGLDTQYF. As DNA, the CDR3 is TGTGCCAGCAGTGAATGGGGACAGGGCTTGGATACGCAGTATTTT. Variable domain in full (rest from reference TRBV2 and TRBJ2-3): EPEVTQTPSHQVTQMGQEVILRCVPISNHLYFYWYRQILGQKVEFLVSFYNNEISEKSEIFDDQFSVERPDGSNFTLKIRSTKLEDSAMYFCASSEWGQGLDTQYFGPGTRLTVL.

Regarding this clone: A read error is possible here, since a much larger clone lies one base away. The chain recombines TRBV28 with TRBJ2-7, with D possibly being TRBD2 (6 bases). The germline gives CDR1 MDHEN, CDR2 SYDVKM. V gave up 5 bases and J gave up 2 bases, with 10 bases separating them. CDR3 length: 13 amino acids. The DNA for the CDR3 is TGTGCCAGCAGTCTCGCGGGGACCTACGAGCAGTACTTC. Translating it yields CASSLAGTYEQYF.

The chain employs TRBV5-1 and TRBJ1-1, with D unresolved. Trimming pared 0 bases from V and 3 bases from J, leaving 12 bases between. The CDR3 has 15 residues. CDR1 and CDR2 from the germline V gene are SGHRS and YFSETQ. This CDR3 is CASSLVLGRDTEAFF. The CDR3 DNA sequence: TGCGCCAGCAGCTTGGTTTTAGGGAGGGACACTGAAGCTTTCTTT.

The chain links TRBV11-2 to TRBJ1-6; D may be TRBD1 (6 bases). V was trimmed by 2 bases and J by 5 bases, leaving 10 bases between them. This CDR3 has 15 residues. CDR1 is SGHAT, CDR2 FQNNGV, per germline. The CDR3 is CASSLYRTDNSPLHF. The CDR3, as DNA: TGTGCCAGCAGCTTATACAGGACAGATAATTCACCCCTCCACTTT.

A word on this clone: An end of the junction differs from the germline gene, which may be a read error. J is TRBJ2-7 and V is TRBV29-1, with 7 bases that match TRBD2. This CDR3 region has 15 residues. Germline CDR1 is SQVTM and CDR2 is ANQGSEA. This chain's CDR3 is CIVNLRGKGTREQYF. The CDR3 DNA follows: TGCATCGTTAATCTGCGGGGGAAAGGGACCCGCGAGCAGTACTTC.

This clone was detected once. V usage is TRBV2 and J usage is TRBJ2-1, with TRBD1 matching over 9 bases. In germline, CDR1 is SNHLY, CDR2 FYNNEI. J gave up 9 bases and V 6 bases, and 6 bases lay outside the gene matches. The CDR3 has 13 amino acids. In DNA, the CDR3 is TGTGCCAGCAGCGGACAGGGGATTCGTGAGCAGTTCTTC. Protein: CASSGQGIREQFF. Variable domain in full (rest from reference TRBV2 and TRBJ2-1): EPEVTQTPSHQVTQMGQEVILRCVPISNHLYFYWYRQILGQKVEFLVSFYNNEISEKSEIFDDQFSVERPDGSNFTLKIRSTKLEDSAMYFCASSGQGIREQFFGPGTRLTVL.

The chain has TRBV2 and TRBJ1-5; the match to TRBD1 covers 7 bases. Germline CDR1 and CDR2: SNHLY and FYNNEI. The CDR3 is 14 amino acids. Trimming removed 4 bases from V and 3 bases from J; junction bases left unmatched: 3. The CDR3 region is CASSVGTANQPQHF. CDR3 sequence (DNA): TGTGCCAGCAGTGTGGGGACAGCCAATCAGCCCCAGCATTTT.

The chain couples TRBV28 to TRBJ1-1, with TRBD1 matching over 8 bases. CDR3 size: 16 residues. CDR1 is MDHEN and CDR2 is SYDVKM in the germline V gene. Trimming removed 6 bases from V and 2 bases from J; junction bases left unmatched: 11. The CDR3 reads CASRTRLQGANTEAFF. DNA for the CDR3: TGTGCCAGCAGAACCCGACTCCAGGGGGCTAACACTGAAGCTTTCTTT.

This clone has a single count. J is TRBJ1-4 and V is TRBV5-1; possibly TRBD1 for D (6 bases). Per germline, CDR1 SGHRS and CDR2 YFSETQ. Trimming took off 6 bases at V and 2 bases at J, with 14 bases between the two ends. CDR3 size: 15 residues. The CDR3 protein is CASTSRQGTNEKLFF. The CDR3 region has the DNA TGCGCCAGCACGAGTCGGCAGGGGACTAATGAAAAACTGTTTTTT. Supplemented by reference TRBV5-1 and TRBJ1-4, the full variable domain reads KAGVTQTPRYLIKTRGQQVTLSCSPISGHRSVSWYQQTPGQGLQFLFEYFSETQRNKGNFPGRFSGRQFSNSRSEMNVSTLELGDSALYLCASTSRQGTNEKLFFGSGTQLSVL.

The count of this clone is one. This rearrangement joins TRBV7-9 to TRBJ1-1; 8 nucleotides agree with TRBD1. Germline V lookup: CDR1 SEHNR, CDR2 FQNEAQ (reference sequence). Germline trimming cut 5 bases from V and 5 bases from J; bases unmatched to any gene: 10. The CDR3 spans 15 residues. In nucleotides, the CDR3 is TGTGCCAGCAGCCCAGACGGACAGGGAGGGACTGAAGCTTTCTTT. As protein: CASSPDGQGGTEAFF.

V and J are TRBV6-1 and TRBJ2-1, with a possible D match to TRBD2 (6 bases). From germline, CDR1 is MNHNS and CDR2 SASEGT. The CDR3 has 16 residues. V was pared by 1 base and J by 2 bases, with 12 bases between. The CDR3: CASSEGWGEPYNEQFF. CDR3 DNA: TGTGCCAGCAGTGAAGGTTGGGGGGAGCCCTACAATGAGCAGTTCTTC.

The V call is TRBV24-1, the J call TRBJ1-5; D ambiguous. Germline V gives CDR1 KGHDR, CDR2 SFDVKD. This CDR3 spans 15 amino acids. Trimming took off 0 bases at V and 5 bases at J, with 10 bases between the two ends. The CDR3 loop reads CATSDLPGKDQPQHF. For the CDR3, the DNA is TGTGCCACCAGTGATTTGCCGGGGAAGGATCAGCCCCAGCATTTT.

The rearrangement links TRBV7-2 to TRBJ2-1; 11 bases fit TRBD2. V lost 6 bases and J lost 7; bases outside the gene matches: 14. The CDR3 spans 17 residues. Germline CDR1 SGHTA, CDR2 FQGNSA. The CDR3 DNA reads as TGTGCCAGCAGTTCTGAAAAACTAGCGGGAGTCGCGAATGAGCAGTTCTTC. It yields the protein CASSSEKLAGVANEQFF. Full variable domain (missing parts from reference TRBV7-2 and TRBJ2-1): GAGVSQSPSNKVTEKGKDVELRCDPISGHTALYWYRQSLGQGLEFLIYFQGNSAPDKSGLPSDRFSAERTGGSVSTLTIQRTQQEDSAVYLCASSSEKLAGVANEQFFGPGTRLTVL.

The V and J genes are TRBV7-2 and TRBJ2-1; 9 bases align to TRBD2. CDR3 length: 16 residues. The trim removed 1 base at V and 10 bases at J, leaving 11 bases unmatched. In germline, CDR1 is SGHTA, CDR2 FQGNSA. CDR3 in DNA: TGTGCCAGCAGCTTAGTTAGGCGGGGGGGGCTAAGCGAGCAGTTCTTC. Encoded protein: CASSLVRRGGLSEQFF.

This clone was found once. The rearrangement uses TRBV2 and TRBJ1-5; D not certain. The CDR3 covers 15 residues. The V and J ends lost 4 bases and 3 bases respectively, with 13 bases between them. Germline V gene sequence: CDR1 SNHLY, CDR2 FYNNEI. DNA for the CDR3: TGTGCCAGCAGTGCCCGTTTCGGAGCCAATCAGCCCCAGCATTTT. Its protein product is CASSARFGANQPQHF.

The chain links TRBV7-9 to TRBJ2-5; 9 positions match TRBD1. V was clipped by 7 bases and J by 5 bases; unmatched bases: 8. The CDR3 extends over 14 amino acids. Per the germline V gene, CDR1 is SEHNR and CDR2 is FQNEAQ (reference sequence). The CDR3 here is CASTLGQGWETQYF. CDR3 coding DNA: TGTGCCAGCACCCTGGGACAGGGCTGGGAGACCCAGTACTTC.

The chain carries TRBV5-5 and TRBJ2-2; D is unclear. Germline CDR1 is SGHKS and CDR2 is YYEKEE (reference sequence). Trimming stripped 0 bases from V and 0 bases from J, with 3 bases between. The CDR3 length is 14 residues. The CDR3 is CASSLGPNTGELFF. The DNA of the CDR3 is TGTGCCAGCAGCTTGGGGCCGAACACCGGGGAGCTGTTTTTT.

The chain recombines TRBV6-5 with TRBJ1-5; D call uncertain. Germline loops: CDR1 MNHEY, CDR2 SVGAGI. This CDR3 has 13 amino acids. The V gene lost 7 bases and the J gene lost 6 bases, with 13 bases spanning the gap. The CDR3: CASTRREGQPQHF. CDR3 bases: TGTGCCAGCACTCGGAGGGAGGGTCAGCCCCAGCATTTT.

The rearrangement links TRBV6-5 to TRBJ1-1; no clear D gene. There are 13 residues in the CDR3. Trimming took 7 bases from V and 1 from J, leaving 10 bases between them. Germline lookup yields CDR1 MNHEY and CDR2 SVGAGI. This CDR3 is CASTSNGNTEAFF. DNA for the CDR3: TGTGCCAGCACCTCAAACGGGAACACTGAAGCTTTCTTT.

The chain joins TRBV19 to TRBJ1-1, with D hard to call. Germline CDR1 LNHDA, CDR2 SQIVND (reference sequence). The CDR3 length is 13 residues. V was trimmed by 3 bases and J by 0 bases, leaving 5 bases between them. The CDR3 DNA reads TGTGCCAGTAGTATTCGGGTGAACACTGAAGCTTTCTTT. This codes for CASSIRVNTEAFF.

This CDR3 reads CASSDREGFPVHF. The CDR3 DNA sequence: TGTGCCAGCAGTGACCGCGAGGGTTTCCCGGTCCACTTT. The chain has TRBV6-4 and TRBJ1-6; D is uncertain. The CDR3 loop spans 13 amino acids. Germline CDR1 reads MRHNA; CDR2 reads SNTAGT. V shed 2 bases and J shed 17 bases, with 16 bases lying between them.

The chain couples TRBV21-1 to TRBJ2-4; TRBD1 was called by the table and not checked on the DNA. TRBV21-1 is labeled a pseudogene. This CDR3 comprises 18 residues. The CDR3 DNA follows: TGTGCCAGCAGCAAAGTTCCCGGTCCAGGGGAAGCCAAAAACATTCAGTACTTC. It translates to CASSKVPGPGEAKNIQYF.

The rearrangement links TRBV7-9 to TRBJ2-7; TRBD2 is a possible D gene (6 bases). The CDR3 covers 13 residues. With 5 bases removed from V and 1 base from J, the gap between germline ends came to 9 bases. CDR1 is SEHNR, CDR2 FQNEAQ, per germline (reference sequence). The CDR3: CASSPGLSYEQYF. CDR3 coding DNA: TGTGCCAGCAGCCCGGGACTGTCCTACGAGCAGTACTTC.

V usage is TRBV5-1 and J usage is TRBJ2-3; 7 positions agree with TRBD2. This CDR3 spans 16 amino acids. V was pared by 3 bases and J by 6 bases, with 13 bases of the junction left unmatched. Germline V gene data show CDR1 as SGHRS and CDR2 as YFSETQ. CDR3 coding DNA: TGCGCCAGCAGCTCCCAGGGAGCGGGGAGGGCGGATACGCAGTATTTT. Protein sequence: CASSSQGAGRADTQYF.